This T cell receptor beta chain was profiled in a study of cytomegalovirus exposure and HLA in healthy donors. Clones were sequenced by immunoSEQ multiplex PCR, and TCRdb holds only the in-frame ones, with some missing. The sample has around 180,000 clones; 86% are singletons. This clone was seen a single time. The CDR3 is 13 amino acids. The junction had 4 bases not matched to a gene; V was cut back by 6 bases and J by 3 bases. The germline gives CDR1 MNHNS, CDR2 SASEGT. The sequence came from a woman younger than 30 in good health and CMV-seronegative. Sample: PBMCs. The J gene is TRBJ2-7, the V gene TRBV6-1, with TRBD1 matching 8 bases. In nucleotides, the CDR3 is TGTGCCAGCAGGACAGGGGCTGACTACGAGCAGTACTTC. Amino acids: CASRTGADYEQYF.